The T cell receptor beta chain described here comes from a study of blood T cell repertoires in COVID-19. For the study at large: PBMCs, B-cell-depleted T cells, or T cells provided the cDNA or gDNA that made up the material.

Recovered status in Cohort 3 required two negative PCRs, clearance, or symptom resolution. Germline lookup yields CDR1 MDHEN and CDR2 SYDVKM. This CDR3 is 16 amino acids long. V gave up 7 bases and J gave up 1 base; unmatched junction bases: 9. Per the original data handling: Amplification from reference gene primers served as the basis for estimated nucleated cell counts. Some clones are missing from TCRdb's copy, which holds only in-frame ones; the method was immunoSEQ multiplex PCR. Clone size and V and J calls were adopted from that table, with D and trimming inferred from the DNA. The repertoire holds some 300,000 clones, with 89% as singletons.

Sequencing used PBMCs or T cells enriched from blood (not recorded which). The TCR originated in a woman aged 40 to 50 who had recovered from COVID-19. The rearrangement joins TRBV28 to TRBJ2-1; 8 nucleotides align to TRBD2. Here the CDR3 DNA reads TGTGCCAGCATCACGGGGGGGACGAGGTCCTACAATGAGCAGTTCTTC. Translated: CASITGGTRSYNEQFF.